The next 26 T cell receptor beta chains were all read from a single sample in a study of blood T cells in healthy people across ages. Through a sample-barcoded 5' primer and a J-beta primer mix, a second PCR was run for roughly 6 to 11 cycles. One entry per CDR3 protein results from TCRdb running MiXCR on the 5' RACE reads. The sample shows approximately 1,100,000 distinct CDR3 sequences, over 35% of them seen only once. The sample taken for sequencing was blood. These receptors were taken from a woman aged 55-70 years in good health.

This clonotype was detected a few times. The chain links TRBV20-1 to TRBJ2-4, with 8 nucleotides matching TRBD2. This CDR3 has 14 amino acids. After removal of 6 bases from V and 13 bases from J, the junction contained 17 bases not matched to a gene. Germline-derived CDR1 and CDR2 are DFQATT and SNEGSKA (reference sequence). CDR3 in amino acids: CSASPGLATKEQYF. The CDR3 DNA reads as TGCAGTGCCTCACCTGGACTAGCCACCAAGGAGCAGTACTTC.

Ten or more counts support this clonotype. This chain joins TRBV29-1 and TRBJ2-3, with 10 nucleotides matching TRBD1. This CDR3 is built from 13 residues. Germline values: CDR1 SQVTM, CDR2 ANQGSEA. V gave up 4 bases and J gave up 7 bases; unmatched junction bases: 5. CDR3 protein: CSVASDRGNTQYF. The CDR3 DNA reads TGCAGCGTTGCTTCGGACAGGGGGAATACGCAGTATTTT.

CDR3 protein: CASERRSGLNQPQHF. In DNA form, the CDR3 reads TGTGCCAGCGAAAGGCGCAGTGGATTAAATCAGCCCCAGCATTTT. The V call is TRBV12-3 or TRBV12-4, the J call TRBJ1-5; D is ambiguous. The V end was cut by 8 bases, the J end by 4 bases, with 18 bases between. The CDR3 totals 15 residues.

The chain couples TRBV12-3 or TRBV12-4 to TRBJ2-7, with D perhaps TRBD1 or TRBD2 (6 bases each). V was cut by 6 bases and J by 2 bases, with 14 bases left in between. The CDR3 covers 14 residues. The CDR3 loop is CASRGGDTTYEQYF. The CDR3 coding sequence is TGTGCCAGCAGGGGCGGGGACACCACCTACGAGCAGTACTTC.

Only a few counts were recorded for this clonotype. V and J are TRBV5-1 and TRBJ2-7; the D is unclear. Germline values: CDR1 SGHRS, CDR2 YFSETQ. V gave up 0 bases and J gave up 8 bases, with 9 bases separating them. This CDR3 region has 12 residues. For the CDR3, the DNA is TGCGCCAGCAGCTTGGGACAAAAACAGCAGTACTTC. Protein: CASSLGQKQQYF.

The chain employs TRBV11-1 and TRBJ2-2, with 7 bases matching TRBD1. Germline CDR1 is SGHAT and CDR2 is FQDESV (reference sequence). The CDR3 extends over 15 amino acids. The trim removed 4 bases at V and 1 base at J, leaving 3 bases unmatched. CDR3 residues: CASSSGQENTGELFF. The CDR3 region has the DNA TGTGCCAGCAGCTCCGGACAGGAGAACACCGGGGAGCTGTTTTTT.

This clonotype was seen a handful of times. The J gene is TRBJ2-1, the V gene TRBV7-8; perhaps TRBD2 as D (6 bases). Germline CDR1 reads SGHVS; CDR2 reads FQNEAQ. V lost 5 bases to trimming and J lost 3 bases, with 11 bases between them. The CDR3 sequence is 14 residues long. The CDR3 DNA reads as TGTGCCAGCAGCCCCCGGGAGCACTACAATGAGCAGTTCTTC. It translates to CASSPREHYNEQFF.

The sample holds a few counts of this clonotype. The chain has TRBV15 and TRBJ2-7; D gene unclear. In germline, CDR1 is LNHNV, CDR2 YYDKDF (reference sequence). The CDR3 sequence is 13 residues long. V lost 3 bases and J lost 3, with 9 bases in between. CDR3 in DNA: TGTGCCACCAGCAGGGACCCGCTCTACGAGCAGTACTTC. Amino acid sequence: CATSRDPLYEQYF.

This clonotype has just one count. An end of the junction does not agree with germline; a read error may underlie this. The rearrangement uses TRBV5-1 and TRBJ2-3, with D unresolved. This CDR3 spans 14 amino acids. Germline CDR1 reads SGHRS; CDR2 reads YFSETQ. This CDR3 reads CASSFGQRTDTRYF. In nucleotides, the CDR3 is TGCGCCAGCAGCTTTGGGCAGCGCACAGATACGCGGTATTTT.

The V and J genes are TRBV10-2 and TRBJ2-1; no reliable D call. The CDR3 is made up of 14 amino acids. Germline lookup yields CDR1 WSHSY and CDR2 SAAADI. V shed 6 bases and J shed 4 bases, with 13 bases lying between them. CDR3 coding DNA: TGCGCCAGCAGGCGGACGGAAACTTACAATGAGCAGTTCTTC. Residues: CASRRTETYNEQFF.

This clonotype was recorded a few times. The rearrangement links TRBV6-6 to TRBJ2-7; the match to TRBD2 covers 10 bases. The germline V gene has CDR1 MNHNY and CDR2 SVGAGI (reference sequence). Trimming cost V 10 bases and J 7 bases; bases outside gene matches: 10. The CDR3 consists of 13 residues. CDR3 in amino acids: CATQAGGPGEQYF. CDR3 nucleotides: TGTGCCACTCAAGCGGGAGGGCCAGGTGAGCAGTACTTC.

The gene calls are TRBV5-1 and TRBJ2-5; 9 bases match TRBD2. From germline, CDR1 is SGHRS and CDR2 YFSETQ. The length of the CDR3 is 16 residues. V lost 4 bases and J lost 5; bases outside the gene matches: 12. CDR3 sequence: CASSAQNSGSRETQYF. The CDR3, as DNA: TGCGCCAGCAGCGCCCAAAATAGCGGGAGCCGGGAGACCCAGTACTTC. The full variable domain, its missing parts supplied by reference TRBV5-1 and TRBJ2-5, is KAGVTQTPRYLIKTRGQQVTLSCSPISGHRSVSWYQQTPGQGLQFLFEYFSETQRNKGNFPGRFSGRQFSNSRSEMNVSTLELGDSALYLCASSAQNSGSRETQYFGPGTRLLVL.

CDR3 region: CATSRNGAPSQAQYF. CDR3 DNA: TGTGCCACCAGCCGAAATGGGGCCCCCAGCCAGGCCCAGTACTTC. The genes are TRBV15 and TRBJ2-5, with D perhaps matching TRBD1 (5 bases). Germline lookup yields CDR1 LNHNV and CDR2 YYDKDF (reference sequence). V dropped 5 bases and J dropped 9 bases, with 22 bases sitting between them. This CDR3 is built from 15 residues.

The gene calls are TRBV29-1 and TRBJ1-1; a possible D gene is TRBD1 (6 bases). There are 12 residues in the CDR3. Germline V gene sequence: CDR1 SQVTM, CDR2 ANQGSEA. V shed 1 base and J shed 9 bases, with 12 bases lying between them. The DNA for the CDR3 is TGCAGCGTTGAAGGGGGGGGGACACAAGCTTTCTTT. This codes for CSVEGGGTQAFF. Full variable domain (rest looked up from reference TRBV29-1 and TRBJ1-1): SAVISQKPSRDICQRGTSLTIQCQVDSQVTMMFWYRQQPGQSLTLIATANQGSEATYESGFVIDKFPISRPNLTFSTLTVSNMSPEDSSIYLCSVEGGGTQAFFGQGTRLTVV.

The rearrangement uses TRBV11-1 and TRBJ2-1; TRBD2 might be the D (6 bases). Trimming stripped 1 base from V and 2 bases from J, with 12 bases between. CDR3 length: 16 residues. The V gene's germline CDR1 is SGHAT and CDR2 FQDESV (reference sequence). The CDR3 nucleotides are TGTGCCAGCAGCTTAGACGCGGGGTCAGCCTACAATGAGCAGTTCTTC. Its translation: CASSLDAGSAYNEQFF.

The V call is TRBV6-1, the J call TRBJ2-1, with 10 nucleotides matching TRBD2. Germline CDR1 reads MNHNS; CDR2 reads SASEGT. The CDR3 runs to 15 residues. After removal of 5 bases from V and 10 bases from J, the junction contained 11 bases not matched to a gene. CDR3: CASSPRGTSDKEQFF. The CDR3 nucleotides read TGTGCCAGCAGTCCCCGGGGGACTAGCGATAAAGAGCAGTTCTTC.

The chain employs TRBV30 and TRBJ2-5; D might be TRBD2 (5 bases). The CDR3 runs 11 residues. The V gene lost 0 bases and the J gene lost 11 bases, with 10 bases spanning the gap. The V gene's germline CDR1 is GTSNPN and CDR2 SVGIG (reference sequence). The CDR3 DNA is TGTGCCTGGAGTGTATCCGGGAAGCAGTACTTC. Translated: CAWSVSGKQYF. Based on the CDR3 plus reference TRBV30 and TRBJ2-5, the full variable domain is SQTIHQWPATLVQPVGSPLSLECTVEGTSNPNLYWYRQAAGRGLQLLFYSVGIGQISSEVPQNLSASRPQDRQFILSSKKLLLSDSGFYLCAWSVSGKQYFGPGTRLLVL.

This rearrangement joins TRBV29-1 to TRBJ2-7; 11 positions match TRBD2. This CDR3 comprises 13 residues. The germline CDR1 and CDR2 sequences are SQVTM and ANQGSEA. J was trimmed by 1 base and V by 6 bases; bases with no gene match: 2. Here the CDR3 reads CSVLAGDSYEQYF. The DNA of the CDR3 is TGCAGCGTACTAGCGGGAGATTCCTACGAGCAGTACTTC.

This clonotype was detected a few times. This rearrangement joins TRBV11-1 to TRBJ2-7; 7 bases are shared with TRBD2. Germline-derived CDR1 and CDR2 are SGHAT and FQDESV (reference sequence). The J segment lost 6 bases and the V segment lost 4 bases, leaving 9 bases of the junction unmatched. The CDR3 extends over 14 amino acids. CDR3 protein: CASSSRGLVSEQYF. The CDR3 bases are TGTGCCAGCAGCTCCCGCGGACTAGTCTCCGAGCAGTACTTC.

This clonotype was seen more than once but under ten times. The J gene is TRBJ2-4, the V gene TRBV2; TRBD1 is a possible D gene (6 bases). The germline V gene encodes CDR1 SNHLY and CDR2 FYNNEI. Trimming took 7 bases from V and 0 from J, leaving 16 bases between them. The CDR3 totals 16 residues. This CDR3 is CASKVGTTLAKNIQYF. For the CDR3, the DNA is TGTGCCAGCAAAGTTGGGACAACTCTAGCCAAAAACATTCAGTACTTC. The entire variable domain, with the rest obtained from reference TRBV2 and TRBJ2-4, is as follows: EPEVTQTPSHQVTQMGQEVILRCVPISNHLYFYWYRQILGQKVEFLVSFYNNEISEKSEIFDDQFSVERPDGSNFTLKIRSTKLEDSAMYFCASKVGTTLAKNIQYFGAGTRLSVL.

The CDR3 loop reads CSAQLAGEGNEQYF. The CDR3 nucleotides read TGCAGCGCTCAACTAGCGGGAGAGGGCAATGAGCAGTACTTC. The rearrangement joins TRBV20-1 to TRBJ2-5; TRBD2 matches 11 bases. The CDR3 covers 14 residues. The germline V gene encodes CDR1 DFQATT and CDR2 SNEGSKA (reference sequence).

This clonotype was seen only once. The CDR3 region has the DNA TGCGCCAGCAGCTTAACAGGACCTACGAACACCGGGGAGCTGTTTTTT. Translation: CASSLTGPTNTGELFF. The chain uses TRBV5-1 and TRBJ2-2; D may be TRBD1 (5 bases). CDR1 is SGHRS and CDR2 is YFSETQ in the germline V gene. The CDR3 has 16 residues. Trimming stripped 2 bases from V and 0 bases from J, with 11 bases between.

The chain is built from TRBV28 and TRBJ2-7; 13 positions agree with TRBD2. V dropped 4 bases and J dropped 2; count of bases not matched to a gene: 5. In germline, CDR1 is MDHEN, CDR2 SYDVKM. The length of the CDR3 is 16 residues. Written as DNA, the CDR3 is TGTGCCAGCAGTTCCGGACTAGCGGGAGCCCCCTACGAGCAGTACTTC. This translates into CASSSGLAGAPYEQYF.

This chain uses TRBV7-9 with TRBJ2-7; 7 nucleotides match TRBD1. Germline V gene data show CDR1 as SEHNR and CDR2 as FQNEAQ (reference sequence). The CDR3 length is 14 residues. V lost 5 bases and J lost 2; bases outside the gene matches: 6. The CDR3 region is CASSPWDSAYEQYF. The CDR3 DNA reads TGTGCCAGCAGCCCTTGGGACAGCGCCTACGAGCAGTACTTC.

This clonotype was seen a single time. V gene TRBV18 combines with J gene TRBJ1-2; TRBD1 agrees at 7 bases. Germline-derived CDR1 and CDR2 are KGHSH and LQKENI. The CDR3 length is 15 residues. Trimming removed 3 bases from V and 2 bases from J; junction bases left unmatched: 6. In DNA form, the CDR3 reads TGTGCCAGCTCACCCAAACAACAGGGGAACTATGGCTACACCTTC. Residues: CASSPKQQGNYGYTF.

The V call is TRBV7-2, the J call TRBJ2-1; 9 bases map to TRBD2. Germline values: CDR1 SGHTA, CDR2 FQGNSA. Germline trimming cut 3 bases from V and 8 bases from J; bases unmatched to any gene: 8. There are 15 residues in the CDR3. CDR3 nucleotide sequence: TGTGCCAGCAGCTTCGGCGGGAGGGCCCTGGATGAGCAGTTCTTC. Residues: CASSFGGRALDEQFF.